These 9 T cell receptor beta chains were all obtained from the same sample, sequenced in a study of cytomegalovirus exposure and HLA in healthy donors. PCR used 60 Vbeta primers and 13 Jbeta primers. Profiling relied on immunoSEQ multiplex PCR, and the TCRdb table lists in-frame clones only, not all of them. The data contain over 150,000 clones, about three quarters of them singletons. The sequenced sample consisted of PBMCs. The receptors here all came from a woman in her 40s in good health and CMV-seropositive.

The chain is built from TRBV6-1 and TRBJ1-3; a weak D match, TRBD1 (5 bases). Germline loops: CDR1 MNHNS, CDR2 SASEGT. The CDR3 is made up of 14 amino acids. V lost 7 bases and J 0 bases, leaving 10 bases between the germline ends. The CDR3 region has the DNA TGTGCCAGCATCGGGGGAGTCTCTGGAAACACCATATATTTT. Translating gives CASIGGVSGNTIYF.

The chain carries TRBV4-3 and TRBJ2-1; 14 bases are shared with TRBD2. V dropped 2 bases and J dropped 7; count of bases not matched to a gene: 1. The CDR3 is 15 amino acids. Germline V gene lookup returns CDR1 LGHNA and CDR2 YSLEER. The CDR3: CASSQWTSGGNEQFF. Written as DNA, the CDR3 is TGCGCCAGCAGCCAATGGACTAGCGGGGGGAATGAGCAGTTCTTC.

The chain recombines TRBV15 with TRBJ2-5; 7 bases agree with TRBD2. Losses at the gene ends were 10 bases for V and 4 bases for J; bases not matched to a gene: 9. CDR3 length: 13 residues. Germline V lookup: CDR1 LNHNV, CDR2 YYDKDF (reference sequence). The CDR3 loop is CAIKNLAGETQYF. CDR3 nucleotide sequence: TGTGCCATCAAAAATTTAGCGGGAGAGACCCAGTACTTC.

The chain employs TRBV5-1 and TRBJ1-5, with D perhaps matching TRBD1 (6 bases). This CDR3 region has 15 residues. Germline V gene sequence: CDR1 SGHRS, CDR2 YFSETQ. V lost 0 bases and J 7 bases, leaving 14 bases between the germline ends. As DNA, the CDR3 is TGCGCCAGCAGCTTGGAGGGGGGGGCCGGCCAGCCCCAGCATTTT. Its translation is CASSLEGGAGQPQHF.

J is TRBJ2-1 and V is TRBV6-1, with 8 bases matching TRBD2. CDR1 is MNHNS and CDR2 is SASEGT in the germline V gene. The trim removed 2 bases at V and 0 bases at J, leaving 9 bases unmatched. This CDR3 spans 18 amino acids. The CDR3 region has the DNA TGTGCCAGCAGTGAAACGCCCCTAGCGGGCTACTCCTACAATGAGCAGTTCTTC. Residues: CASSETPLAGYSYNEQFF.

The rearrangement links TRBV11-2 to TRBJ2-3; TRBD1 might be the D (5 bases). With 5 bases removed from V and 6 bases from J, the gap between germline ends came to 9 bases. In germline, CDR1 is SGHAT, CDR2 FQNNGV. This CDR3 is 12 amino acids long. Written as DNA, the CDR3 is TGTGCCAGCAGCCCTACAGGTGATACGCAGTATTTT. It is translated as CASSPTGDTQYF. Full variable domain (missing parts from reference TRBV11-2 and TRBJ2-3): EAGVAQSPRYKIIEKRQSVAFWCNPISGHATLYWYQQILGQGPKLLIQFQNNGVVDDSQLPKDRFSAERLKGVDSTLKIQPAKLEDSAVYLCASSPTGDTQYFGPGTRLTVL.

This clone was picked up one time. The chain links TRBV10-1 to TRBJ2-5, with 10 bases matching TRBD1. Germline V gives CDR1 WNHNN, CDR2 SYGVQD (reference sequence). This CDR3 is 16 amino acids long. Germline trimming cut 4 bases from V and 2 bases from J; bases unmatched to any gene: 7. CDR3 amino acids: CASSGVTGGSQETQYF. The CDR3 nucleotides are TGCGCCAGCAGTGGGGTGACAGGGGGCTCACAAGAGACCCAGTACTTC.

This clone came up a few times. The chain carries TRBV19 and TRBJ2-1, with 14 nucleotides matching TRBD2. CDR3 size: 20 residues. In germline, CDR1 is LNHDA, CDR2 SQIVND (reference sequence). J gave up 0 bases and V 4 bases, and 11 bases lay outside the gene matches. The CDR3 bases are TGTGCCAGTAGTACCGGGACTAGCGGGAGTGCGAGGAGCTCCTACAATGAGCAGTTCTTC. It yields the protein CASSTGTSGSARSSYNEQFF. Variable domain in full (rest from reference TRBV19 and TRBJ2-1): DGGITQSPKYLFRKEGQNVTLSCEQNLNHDAMYWYRQDPGQGLRLIYYSQIVNDFQKGDIAEGYSVSREKKESFPLTVTSAQKNPTAFYLCASSTGTSGSARSSYNEQFFGPGTRLTVL.

This clone showed up just once. This sequence joins TRBV5-4 and TRBJ2-7; 7 bases line up with TRBD1. Germline values: CDR1 SGHNT, CDR2 YYREEE (reference sequence). V shed 3 bases, J shed 2 bases, and the junction held 5 bases outside the gene matches. There are 14 residues in the CDR3. The CDR3 bases are TGTGCCAGCAGCTCCCGGGACAGCCCCTACGAGCAGTACTTC. Its translation is CASSSRDSPYEQYF.